Presented here are 31 T cell receptor beta chains from one specimen sequenced in a study of shared clonotypes between healthy human individuals. Assay: immunoSEQ multiplex PCR; the TCRdb copy retains only in-frame clones and omits some. There are over 700,000 clones in the sample; over 55% occur only once, and under 2% lies in the top ten. Sequencing input: memory CD4+ T cells sorted from blood. As to subset: CD45RA-negative fraction. All receptors derive from a woman aged 25 to 45 in good health.

This clone was observed a handful of times. The J gene is TRBJ2-2, the V gene TRBV30; 10 bases fit TRBD2. The CDR3 is 14 residues long. Germline trimming cut 6 bases from V and 3 bases from J; bases unmatched to any gene: 4. Germline V gene sequence: CDR1 GTSNPN, CDR2 SVGIG (reference sequence). CDR3 region: CACPGLADTGELFF. CDR3 in DNA: TGTGCCTGCCCCGGACTAGCGGACACCGGGGAGCTGTTTTTT.

This chain links TRBV5-4 with TRBJ2-2; a weak D match, TRBD2 (5 bases). The CDR3 has 14 residues. V was trimmed by 4 bases and J by 6 bases, leaving 13 bases between them. The germline gives CDR1 SGHNT, CDR2 YYREEE (reference sequence). CDR3 in DNA: TGTGCCAGCAGCCACCCTACTAGGCCCGGGGAGCTGTTTTTT. Protein product: CASSHPTRPGELFF.

V is TRBV7-6 and J is TRBJ1-1; D ambiguous. Trimming removed 3 bases at V and 0 bases at J, with 5 bases between. This CDR3 is 13 amino acids long. Per germline, CDR1 SGHVS and CDR2 FNYEAQ. The CDR3 coding sequence is TGTGCCAGCAGCTTCTATATGAACACTGAAGCTTTCTTT. It specifies CASSFYMNTEAFF.

Notes on this clone: This may be a read error, as it is one base from a much larger clone. Other nucleotide sequences from this sample produce the same CDR3. This chain links TRBV5-1 with TRBJ2-3; 8 bases fit TRBD2. This CDR3 has 15 amino acids. CDR1 is SGHRS, CDR2 YFSETQ, per germline. With V trimmed by 2 bases and J by 0 bases, 2 bases remained unmatched. The CDR3 reads CASSLSSGSTDTQYF. DNA for the CDR3: TGCGCCAGCAGCTTATCTAGCGGGAGCACAGATACGCAGTATTTT.

This chain uses TRBV28 with TRBJ2-3; D may match TRBD1 or TRBD2 (6 bases each). The CDR3 consists of 14 residues. V was pared by 6 bases and J by 7 bases, with 17 bases between. Germline V gene lookup returns CDR1 MDHEN and CDR2 SYDVKM. DNA of the CDR3: TGTGCCAGCAGGCCCCTCGGGGGCCCTAATACGCAGTATTTT. Its translation is CASRPLGGPNTQYF.

The J gene is TRBJ2-5, the V gene TRBV5-1, with TRBD2 matching 12 bases. CDR3 length equals 15 residues. J lost 2 bases, V lost 5 bases, and 4 bases had no gene match. Germline V gene lookup returns CDR1 SGHRS and CDR2 YFSETQ. This CDR3 is CASRNGLAGQETQYF. In DNA form, the CDR3 reads TGCGCCAGCAGGAACGGACTAGCGGGGCAAGAGACCCAGTACTTC. Combining the CDR3 with reference TRBV5-1 and TRBJ2-5 gives the whole variable domain KAGVTQTPRYLIKTRGQQVTLSCSPISGHRSVSWYQQTPGQGLQFLFEYFSETQRNKGNFPGRFSGRQFSNSRSEMNVSTLELGDSALYLCASRNGLAGQETQYFGPGTRLLVL.

The chain has TRBV18 and TRBJ1-5, with a tentative D call TRBD1 (5 bases). Germline values: CDR1 KGHSH, CDR2 LQKENI. V gave up 8 bases and J gave up 6 bases, with 14 bases separating them. CDR3 length: 13 residues. The CDR3 is CASAQAEAQPQHF. In DNA form, the CDR3 reads TGTGCCAGCGCACAGGCGGAAGCTCAGCCCCAGCATTTT.

This clone was recorded a few times. The identical CDR3 is also encoded by other nucleotide sequences in the sample. J is TRBJ1-5 and V is TRBV6-1, with D unresolved. This CDR3 has 15 amino acids. V lost 5 bases and J 11 bases, leaving 22 bases between the germline ends. Germline V gene lookup returns CDR1 MNHNS and CDR2 SASEGT. CDR3 in amino acids: CASSKRGSYERAQHF. The CDR3 nucleotides read TGTGCCAGCAGTAAGCGGGGTTCCTATGAACGGGCCCAGCATTTT.

The genes are TRBV5-1 and TRBJ1-2; no definite D call. The CDR3 has 14 residues. Looked up from germline, CDR1 is SGHRS and CDR2 is YFSETQ. With 1 base removed from V and 6 bases from J, the gap between germline ends came to 13 bases. The CDR3 is CASSLSVSTDGYTF. The CDR3 DNA follows: TGCGCCAGCAGCTTGTCTGTTTCTACCGATGGCTACACCTTC.

J is TRBJ1-1 and V is TRBV18; a possible D gene is TRBD1 (6 bases). The CDR3 contains 13 residues. Germline V gene sequence: CDR1 KGHSH, CDR2 LQKENI. Trimming left V 5 bases short and J 2 bases short, with 9 bases between. The CDR3 coding sequence is TGTGCCAGCTCATCGGACAGAAACACTGAAGCTTTCTTT. Translated, it gives CASSSDRNTEAFF.

This clone was seen a few times. This rearrangement joins TRBV7-9 to TRBJ2-7, with a weak D call TRBD1 (6 bases). The CDR3 covers 12 residues. V dropped 5 bases and J dropped 9 bases, with 14 bases sitting between them. Germline CDR1 SEHNR, CDR2 FQNEAQ (reference sequence). The CDR3 nucleotides are TGTGCCAGCAGCAAGGGGGTGCAGGTGCAGTACTTC. Its protein product is CASSKGVQVQYF.

This clone was picked up one time. The chain uses TRBV5-4 and TRBJ2-1; possible D gene TRBD2, 5 bases. The V end was cut by 3 bases, the J end by 4 bases, with 11 bases between. Germline V gives CDR1 SGHNT, CDR2 YYREEE (reference sequence). This CDR3 is built from 14 residues. CDR3 DNA sequence: TGTGCCAGCAGCTCGAGGGAGTTTTACAATGAGCAGTTCTTC. Encoded protein: CASSSREFYNEQFF.

J is TRBJ1-3 and V is TRBV7-9; D is undetermined. The V gene lost 8 bases and the J gene lost 0 bases, with 8 bases spanning the gap. Germline CDR1 is SEHNR and CDR2 is FQNEAQ (reference sequence). The CDR3 has 13 residues. This CDR3 is CASQANSGNTIYF. The CDR3 DNA reads as TGTGCCAGCCAGGCCAACTCTGGAAACACCATATATTTT.

This clone appeared once. V is TRBV5-1 and J is TRBJ1-1; D is possibly TRBD1 (6 bases). Germline CDR1 SGHRS, CDR2 YFSETQ. The V end lost 6 bases, the J end lost 5 bases, and 17 bases lay between the germline ends. The CDR3 is made up of 14 amino acids. The chain's CDR3 is CASMELSGETEAFF. In DNA form, the CDR3 reads TGCGCCAGCATGGAGCTGTCAGGGGAGACTGAAGCTTTCTTT.

This chain uses TRBV30 with TRBJ2-6; D unclear. There are 16 residues in the CDR3. V lost 1 base and J lost 0, with 10 bases in between. Germline V lookup: CDR1 GTSNPN, CDR2 SVGIG (reference sequence). The DNA of the CDR3 is TGTGCCTGGAGTGGGGCGGTAAACTCTGGGGCCAACGTCCTGACTTTC. As protein: CAWSGAVNSGANVLTF.

The J gene is TRBJ2-3, the V gene TRBV4-2; D is uncertain. CDR1 is LGHNA, CDR2 YNFKEQ, per germline. The length of the CDR3 is 13 residues. Trimming cost V 1 base and J 14 bases, with 16 bases left between them. CDR3 residues: CASSQGTVGPGYF. The DNA for the CDR3 is TGTGCCAGCAGCCAAGGGACGGTAGGCCCTGGGTATTTT.

The J gene is TRBJ1-4, the V gene TRBV13; D perhaps matches TRBD1 (5 bases). The CDR3 length is 14 residues. Germline values: CDR1 PRHDT, CDR2 FYEKMQ (reference sequence). V gave up 3 bases and J gave up 4 bases, with 9 bases separating them. The CDR3 DNA is TGTGCCAGCAGCTTGGGCAGGGTTAATGAAAAACTGTTTTTT. It encodes CASSLGRVNEKLFF.

The rearrangement links TRBV6-1 to TRBJ2-3; the D gene could be TRBD1 or TRBD2 (5 bases each). Looked up from germline, CDR1 is MNHNS and CDR2 is SASEGT. With 8 bases removed from V and 6 bases from J, the gap between germline ends came to 21 bases. The CDR3 runs 15 residues. The DNA of the CDR3 is TGTGCCAGCCGGGCGTGGGACGCCGGGGTCGATACGCAGTATTTT. The encoded protein is CASRAWDAGVDTQYF.

The genes are TRBV29-1 and TRBJ2-1; D remains unclear. Trimming removed 6 bases from V and 9 bases from J, with 9 bases in between. Germline V lookup: CDR1 SQVTM, CDR2 ANQGSEA. The CDR3 loop spans 10 amino acids. The CDR3 region is CSVYSAEQFF. The CDR3 DNA follows: TGCAGCGTGTACTCGGCTGAGCAGTTCTTC.

This clone was picked up a small number of times. Other DNA sequences of this sample code for an identical CDR3. This chain joins TRBV11-2 and TRBJ2-1, with D uncertain. V was cut by 1 base and J by 0 bases, with 7 bases left in between. The germline V gene encodes CDR1 SGHAT and CDR2 FQNNGV. The CDR3 totals 15 residues. The CDR3 protein is CASSLGGSSYNEQFF. The CDR3 DNA is TGTGCCAGCAGCTTAGGGGGTAGCTCCTACAATGAGCAGTTCTTC.

The chain recombines TRBV7-3 with TRBJ2-2; D unresolved. The length of the CDR3 is 14 residues. Germline assignment: CDR1 SGHTA and CDR2 FQGTGA. Trimming removed 4 bases from V and 1 base from J, with 7 bases in between. The CDR3 spells CASSYRRNTGELFF. The CDR3, as DNA: TGTGCCAGCAGCTACCGTAGGAACACCGGGGAGCTGTTTTTT. The variable domain in full, with the rest retrieved from reference TRBV7-3 and TRBJ2-2, is GAGVSQTPSNKVTEKGKYVELRCDPISGHTALYWYRQSLGQGPEFLIYFQGTGAADDSGLPNDRFFAVRPEGSVSTLKIQRTERGDSAVYLCASSYRRNTGELFFGEGSRLTVL.

The chain recombines TRBV19 with TRBJ2-3; 9 bases fit TRBD2. The CDR3 consists of 16 residues. CDR1 is LNHDA, CDR2 SQIVND, per germline (reference sequence). The V segment lost 4 bases and the J segment 6 bases; nucleotides outside the gene matches: 11. The CDR3 bases are TGTGCCAGTAGTACCGCGGGAGCGGGAGGCCGCGATACGCAGTATTTT. This translates into CASSTAGAGGRDTQYF.

The rearrangement joins TRBV4-2 to TRBJ1-1, with 9 bases aligning to TRBD1. This CDR3 comprises 16 residues. Per the germline V gene, CDR1 is LGHNA and CDR2 is YNFKEQ. V lost 6 bases, J lost 2 bases, and 10 bases stayed unmatched. CDR3 in amino acids: CASRQQGASINTEAFF. CDR3 DNA: TGTGCCAGCAGACAACAGGGGGCGTCAATTAACACTGAAGCTTTCTTT.

The chain is built from TRBV18 and TRBJ1-4, with TRBD1 identical over 7 bases. Germline trimming cut 1 base from V and 8 bases from J; bases unmatched to any gene: 7. CDR3 length: 15 residues. Germline CDR1 KGHSH, CDR2 LQKENI. DNA of the CDR3: TGTGCCAGCTCACCACAAGGGGGCCATGGAGAAAAACTGTTTTTT. It yields the protein CASSPQGGHGEKLFF. Together with reference TRBV18 and TRBJ1-4, the CDR3 gives the full variable domain: NAGVMQNPRHLVRRRGQEARLRCSPMKGHSHVYWYRQLPEEGLKFMVYLQKENIIDESGMPKERFSAEFPKEGPSILRIQQVVRGDSAAYFCASSPQGGHGEKLFFGSGTQLSVL.

This chain uses TRBV7-8 with TRBJ1-5, with D possibly being TRBD1 (6 bases). Trimming cost V 5 bases and J 2 bases, with 16 bases left between them. The V gene's germline CDR1 is SGHVS and CDR2 FQNEAQ. The CDR3 has 16 amino acids. The CDR3 protein is CASSPNRVSGNQPQHF. Written as DNA, the CDR3 is TGTGCCAGCAGCCCAAACAGGGTTAGTGGCAATCAGCCCCAGCATTTT.

The V and J genes are TRBV2 and TRBJ2-3; tentatively, D is TRBD1 or TRBD2 (5 bases each). Between the trimmed V and J ends, which lost 0 bases and 3 bases, there was a span of 19 bases. Germline CDR1 reads SNHLY; CDR2 reads FYNNEI. The length of the CDR3 is 18 residues. CDR3 protein: CASSEAPSDWGLTDTQYF. CDR3 nucleotide sequence: TGTGCCAGCAGTGAAGCTCCCTCGGACTGGGGGTTGACAGATACGCAGTATTTT.

V usage is TRBV15 and J usage is TRBJ2-2; D is unresolved. Deletions cut 6 bases from V and 7 bases from J, with 15 bases between. CDR1 is LNHNV and CDR2 is YYDKDF in the germline V gene (reference sequence). The CDR3 runs to 14 residues. The CDR3 region has the DNA TGTGCCACCAGAAGTACGTCAACAAGCGGGGAGCTGTTTTTT. This encodes CATRSTSTSGELFF.

The chain is built from TRBV19 and TRBJ1-3; a possible D gene is TRBD1 (6 bases). V was cut by 9 bases and J by 0 bases, with 27 bases left in between. The CDR3 consists of 19 residues. Germline CDR1 reads LNHDA; CDR2 reads SQIVND (reference sequence). The CDR3 loop reads CASLNLDRFKRASGNTIYF. Here the CDR3 DNA reads TGTGCCAGCCTAAACCTCGACAGGTTTAAAAGGGCCTCTGGAAACACCATATATTTT.

J is TRBJ2-7 and V is TRBV7-9, with D perhaps being TRBD1 or TRBD2 (6 bases each). This CDR3 contains 13 residues. Trimming removed 2 bases at V and 5 bases at J, with 10 bases between. The germline V gene encodes CDR1 SEHNR and CDR2 FQNEAQ (reference sequence). The CDR3, as DNA: TGTGCCAGCAGCTTATGGGGGGCCAACGAGCAGTACTTC. Translated: CASSLWGANEQYF.

A note on this clone: Only one base separates this from a far larger clonotype, so it likely reflects a read error. The chain has TRBV6-1 and TRBJ1-1; TRBD1 might be the D (5 bases). Germline lookup yields CDR1 MNHNS and CDR2 SASEGT. The CDR3 length is 14 residues. CDR3 protein: CASSVRAYSTETFF. For the CDR3, the DNA is TGTGCCAGCAGTGTCAGGGCCTACAGCACTGAAACTTTCTTT.

About this clone itself: Other nucleotide sequences in the sample specify the same CDR3. The chain is built from TRBV7-8 and TRBJ1-3; D unresolved. Germline CDR1 and CDR2: SGHVS and FQNEAQ. This CDR3 contains 14 residues. V was cut by 5 bases and J by 2 bases, with 10 bases left in between. This CDR3 reads CASSLRGTGNTIYF. The CDR3 bases are TGTGCCAGCAGCCTCCGAGGGACTGGAAACACCATATATTTT.